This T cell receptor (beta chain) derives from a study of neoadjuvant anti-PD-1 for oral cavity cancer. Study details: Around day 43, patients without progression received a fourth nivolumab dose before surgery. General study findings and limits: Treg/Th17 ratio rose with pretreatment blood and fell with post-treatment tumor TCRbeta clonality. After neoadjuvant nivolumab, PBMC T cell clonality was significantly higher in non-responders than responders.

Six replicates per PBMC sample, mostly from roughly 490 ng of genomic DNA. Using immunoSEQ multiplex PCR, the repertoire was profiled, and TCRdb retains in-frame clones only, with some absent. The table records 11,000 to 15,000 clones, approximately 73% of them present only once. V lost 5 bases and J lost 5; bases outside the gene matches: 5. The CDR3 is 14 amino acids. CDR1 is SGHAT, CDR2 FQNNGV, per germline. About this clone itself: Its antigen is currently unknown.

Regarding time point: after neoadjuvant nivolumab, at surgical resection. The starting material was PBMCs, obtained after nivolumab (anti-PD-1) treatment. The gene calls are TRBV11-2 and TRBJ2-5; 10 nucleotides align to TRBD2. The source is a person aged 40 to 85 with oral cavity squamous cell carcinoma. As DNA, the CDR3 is TGTGCCAGCAGCCCTAGCGGGAGTTTGGAGACCCAGTACTTC. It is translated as CASSPSGSLETQYF.